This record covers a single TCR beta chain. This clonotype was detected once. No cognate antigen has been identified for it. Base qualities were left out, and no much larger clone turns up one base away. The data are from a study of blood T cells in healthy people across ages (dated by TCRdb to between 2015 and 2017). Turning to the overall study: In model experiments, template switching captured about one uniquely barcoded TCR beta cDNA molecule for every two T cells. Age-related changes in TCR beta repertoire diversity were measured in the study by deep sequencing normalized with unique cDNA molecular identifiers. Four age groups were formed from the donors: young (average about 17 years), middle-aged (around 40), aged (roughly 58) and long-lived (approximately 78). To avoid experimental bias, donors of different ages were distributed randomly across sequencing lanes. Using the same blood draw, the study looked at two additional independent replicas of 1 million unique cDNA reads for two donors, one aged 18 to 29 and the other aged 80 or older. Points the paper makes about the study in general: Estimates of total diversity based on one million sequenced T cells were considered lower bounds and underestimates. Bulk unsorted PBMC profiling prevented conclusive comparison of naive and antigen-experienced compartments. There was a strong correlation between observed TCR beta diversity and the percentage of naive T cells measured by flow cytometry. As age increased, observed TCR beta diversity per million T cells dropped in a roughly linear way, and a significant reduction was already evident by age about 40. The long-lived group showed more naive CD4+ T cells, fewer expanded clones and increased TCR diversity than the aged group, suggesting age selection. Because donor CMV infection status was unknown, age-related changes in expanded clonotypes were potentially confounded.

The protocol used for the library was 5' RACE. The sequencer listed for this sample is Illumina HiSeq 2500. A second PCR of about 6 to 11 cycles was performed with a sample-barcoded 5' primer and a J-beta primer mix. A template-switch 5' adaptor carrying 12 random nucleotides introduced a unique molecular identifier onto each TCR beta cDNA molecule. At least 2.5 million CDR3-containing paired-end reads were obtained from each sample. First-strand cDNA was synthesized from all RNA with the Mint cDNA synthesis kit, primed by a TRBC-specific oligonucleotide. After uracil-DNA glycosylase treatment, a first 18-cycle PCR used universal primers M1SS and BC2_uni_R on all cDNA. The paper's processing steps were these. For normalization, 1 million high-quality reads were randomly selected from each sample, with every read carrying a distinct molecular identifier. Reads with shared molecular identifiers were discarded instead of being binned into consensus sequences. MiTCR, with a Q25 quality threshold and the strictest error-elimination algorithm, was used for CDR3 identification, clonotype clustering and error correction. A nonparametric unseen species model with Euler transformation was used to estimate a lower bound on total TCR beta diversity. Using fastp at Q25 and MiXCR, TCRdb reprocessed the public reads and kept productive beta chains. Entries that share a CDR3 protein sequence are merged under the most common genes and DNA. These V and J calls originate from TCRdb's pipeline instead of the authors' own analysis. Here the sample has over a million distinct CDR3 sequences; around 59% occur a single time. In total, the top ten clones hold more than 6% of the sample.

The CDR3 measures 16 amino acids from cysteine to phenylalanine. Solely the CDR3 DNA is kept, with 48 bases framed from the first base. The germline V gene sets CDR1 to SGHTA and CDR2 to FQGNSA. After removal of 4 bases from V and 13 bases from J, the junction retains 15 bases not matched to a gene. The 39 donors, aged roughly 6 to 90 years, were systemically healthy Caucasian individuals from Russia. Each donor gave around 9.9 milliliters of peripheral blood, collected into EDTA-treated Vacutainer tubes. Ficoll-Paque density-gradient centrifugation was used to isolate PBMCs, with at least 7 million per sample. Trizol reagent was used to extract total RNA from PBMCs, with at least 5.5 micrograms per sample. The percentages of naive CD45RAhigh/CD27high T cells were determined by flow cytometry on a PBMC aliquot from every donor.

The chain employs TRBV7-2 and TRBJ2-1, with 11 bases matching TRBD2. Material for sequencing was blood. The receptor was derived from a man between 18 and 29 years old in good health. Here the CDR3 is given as CASSSGTSGTQETQFF. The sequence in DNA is TGTGCCAGCAGCTCCGGGACTAGCGGAACACAAGAGACCCAGTTCTTC. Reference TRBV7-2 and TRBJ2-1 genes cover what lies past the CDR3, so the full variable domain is GAGVSQSPSNKVTEKGKDVELRCDPISGHTALYWYRQSLGQGLEFLIYFQGNSAPDKSGLPSDRFSAERTGGSVSTLTIQRTQQEDSAVYLCASSSGTSGTQETQFFGPGTRLTVL.